A selection of T cell receptor beta chains follows, all from one sample in a study of cytomegalovirus exposure and HLA in healthy donors. Measured with immunoSEQ multiplex PCR; TCRdb has only the in-frame clones, and not every one. The sample lists almost 200,000 clones; 65% to 80% were seen once. Sequenced material: PBMCs. These receptors were obtained from a woman aged 25 to 39 in good health and CMV-seropositive. CDR3s include the opening cysteine and the closing phenylalanine or tryptophan. Fields, in order: D gene, J gene, V gene, clone size, CDR3 protein, CDR3 DNA. D genes are given only for firm matches. Part of the rows lack a size; the others show once, few, many or a class for expanded clones.

d_call: TRBD2; j_call: TRBJ2-7; v_call: TRBV27; clone_size: -; cdr3_aa: CASSSGLAGVYEQYF; cdr3_nt: TGTGCCAGCAGCTCCGGATTGGCGGGAGTCTACGAGCAGTACTTC
d_call: -; j_call: TRBJ1-1; v_call: TRBV7-6; clone_size: -; cdr3_aa: CASSARVGGAEAFF; cdr3_nt: TGTGCCAGCAGCGCGAGGGTTGGGGGCGCTGAAGCTTTCTTT
d_call: -; j_call: TRBJ1-1; v_call: TRBV7-9; clone_size: -; cdr3_aa: CASSFPLGQGRNTEAFF; cdr3_nt: TGTGCCAGCAGCTTCCCCTTAGGGCAGGGGCGAAACACTGAAGCTTTCTTT
d_call: TRBD1; j_call: TRBJ2-5; v_call: TRBV29-1; clone_size: -; cdr3_aa: CSVEKGQGEETQYF; cdr3_nt: TGCAGCGTTGAAAAGGGACAGGGTGAGGAGACCCAGTACTTC
d_call: TRBD2; j_call: TRBJ2-3; v_call: TRBV11-2; clone_size: once; cdr3_aa: CASSPRGGEWSDTQYF; cdr3_nt: TGTGCCAGCAGCCCCCGGGGGGGAGAGTGGTCAGATACGCAGTATTTT
d_call: TRBD1; j_call: TRBJ1-1; v_call: TRBV4-1; clone_size: once; cdr3_aa: CASSRTGGRTEAFF; cdr3_nt: TGCGCCAGCAGCCGCACAGGGGGCCGAACTGAAGCTTTCTTT
d_call: -; j_call: TRBJ2-5; v_call: TRBV29-1; clone_size: -; cdr3_aa: CSVPGGVGTQYF; cdr3_nt: TGCAGCGTGCCCGGGGGAGTGGGGACCCAGTACTTC
d_call: TRBD2; j_call: TRBJ2-7; v_call: TRBV30; clone_size: -; cdr3_aa: CAWSQGLADYEQYF; cdr3_nt: TGTGCCTGGAGTCAAGGACTAGCGGACTACGAACAGTACTTC
d_call: -; j_call: TRBJ2-3; v_call: TRBV15; clone_size: -; cdr3_aa: CATSRTATGTPDTQYF; cdr3_nt: TGTGCCACCAGCAGAACCGCTACAGGTACCCCAGATACGCAGTATTTT
d_call: -; j_call: TRBJ2-3; v_call: TRBV11-2; clone_size: once; cdr3_aa: CASRLDSDTQYF; cdr3_nt: TGTGCCAGCAGACTAGATTCAGATACGCAGTATTTT
d_call: -; j_call: TRBJ2-5; v_call: TRBV29-1; clone_size: -; cdr3_aa: CSVSPKRVRRQETQYF; cdr3_nt: TGCAGCGTTTCCCCCAAGCGGGTAAGGAGACAAGAGACCCAGTACTTC
d_call: TRBD2; j_call: TRBJ2-1; v_call: TRBV5-1; clone_size: few; cdr3_aa: CASSSTGGNNNEQFF; cdr3_nt: TGCGCCAGCAGCTCAACGGGGGGGAACAACAATGAGCAGTTCTTC
d_call: TRBD2; j_call: TRBJ2-7; v_call: TRBV7-8; clone_size: -; cdr3_aa: CASSYPSGRGLEQYF; cdr3_nt: TGTGCCAGCAGCTACCCTAGCGGGAGAGGGCTCGAGCAGTACTTC
d_call: TRBD1; j_call: TRBJ1-6; v_call: TRBV7-9; clone_size: -; cdr3_aa: CASRGGVDRSYSPLHF; cdr3_nt: TGTGCCAGCAGAGGAGGTGTGGACAGGTCCTATTCACCCCTCCACTTT
d_call: TRBD1; j_call: TRBJ2-1; v_call: TRBV6-5; clone_size: few; cdr3_aa: CASSYSGTGDYNEQFF; cdr3_nt: TGTGCCAGCAGTTACTCCGGGACAGGGGACTACAATGAGCAGTTCTTC
d_call: -; j_call: TRBJ2-1; v_call: TRBV6-5; clone_size: -; cdr3_aa: CASSYDGSRYNEQFF; cdr3_nt: TGTGCCAGCAGTTACGATGGTAGCCGCTACAATGAGCAGTTCTTC
d_call: TRBD2; j_call: TRBJ2-3; v_call: TRBV2; clone_size: -; cdr3_aa: CASIPSGIADTQYF; cdr3_nt: TGTGCCAGCATCCCTAGCGGGATTGCGGATACGCAGTATTTT
d_call: -; j_call: TRBJ2-7; v_call: TRBV4-1; clone_size: -; cdr3_aa: CASSQPNSGYEQYF; cdr3_nt: TGCGCCAGCAGCCAGCCAAATAGCGGCTACGAGCAGTACTTC
d_call: TRBD1; j_call: TRBJ1-1; v_call: TRBV4-3; clone_size: few; cdr3_aa: CASSQDQGQGWETEAFF; cdr3_nt: TGCGCCAGCAGCCAAGATCAAGGACAGGGGTGGGAGACTGAAGCTTTCTTT
d_call: -; j_call: TRBJ2-1; v_call: TRBV20-1; clone_size: -; cdr3_aa: CSARDLDEQFF; cdr3_nt: TGCAGTGCTAGAGATCTTGATGAGCAGTTCTTC
d_call: -; j_call: TRBJ1-5; v_call: TRBV6-5; clone_size: -; cdr3_aa: CASSLQVTNQPQHF; cdr3_nt: TGTGCCAGCAGTCTACAGGTAACTAATCAGCCCCAGCATTTT
d_call: TRBD1; j_call: TRBJ2-5; v_call: TRBV6-6; clone_size: few; cdr3_aa: CASSLTDRGGWETQYF; cdr3_nt: TGTGCCAGCAGTTTGACCGACAGGGGAGGTTGGGAGACCCAGTACTTC
d_call: -; j_call: TRBJ1-1; v_call: TRBV9; clone_size: -; cdr3_aa: CASSPGQPNTEAFF; cdr3_nt: TGTGCCAGCAGCCCCGGACAGCCGAACACTGAAGCTTTCTTT
d_call: -; j_call: TRBJ1-1; v_call: TRBV18; clone_size: -; cdr3_aa: CASSQLVAPGTEAFF; cdr3_nt: TGTGCCAGCTCACAGCTCGTGGCCCCGGGGACTGAAGCTTTCTTT
d_call: TRBD1; j_call: TRBJ1-6; v_call: TRBV5-5; clone_size: -; cdr3_aa: CASSSGPGQDNSPLHF; cdr3_nt: TGTGCCAGCAGCTCGGGTCCGGGACAGGATAATTCACCCCTCCACTTT
d_call: -; j_call: TRBJ2-7; v_call: TRBV29-1; clone_size: -; cdr3_aa: CSALRGTYEQYF; cdr3_nt: TGCAGCGCCCTCCGAGGGACCTACGAGCAGTACTTC
d_call: -; j_call: TRBJ2-5; v_call: TRBV4-3; clone_size: few; cdr3_aa: CASSQRRGETQYF; cdr3_nt: TGCGCCAGCAGCCAAAGGAGGGGAGAGACCCAGTACTTC